Sequencing of this T cell receptor beta chain was carried out in a study of blood T cell repertoires in COVID-19. As for the study in general: COVID-19 samples, acute and convalescent, were from the United States, Italy and Spain. Nucleic acid was either cDNA or gDNA, and it came from T cells, B-cell-depleted T cells, or PBMCs.

Cohort assignment relied on participant-reported clinical history. Per the study methods: Estimates of nucleated cell counts were drawn from the amplification of reference gene primers. Method: immunoSEQ multiplex PCR; TCRdb's copy keeps in-frame clones and lacks some. Clone size and V and J calls were adopted from that table, with D and trimming inferred from the DNA. The sample has around 300,000 clones; 90% are singletons. Germline V gene lookup returns CDR1 GTSNPN and CDR2 SVGIG (reference sequence). The germline V and J ends were trimmed by 4 bases and 1 base, with 10 bases remaining between them. The CDR3 is 13 amino acids.

The sequence was collected from a woman younger than 30 with acute COVID-19. The sequenced material came from PBMCs or T cells enriched from blood (not recorded which). The V and J genes are TRBV30 and TRBJ1-1, with D possibly being TRBD1 (6 bases). CDR3 amino acids: CAWTRTANTEAFF. CDR3 coding DNA: TGTGCCTGGACCAGGACAGCGAACACTGAAGCTTTCTTT. The variable domain in full, with the rest retrieved from reference TRBV30 and TRBJ1-1, is SQTIHQWPATLVQPVGSPLSLECTVEGTSNPNLYWYRQAAGRGLQLLFYSVGIGQISSEVPQNLSASRPQDRQFILSSKKLLLSDSGFYLCAWTRTANTEAFFGQGTRLTVV.